This TCR beta chain was captured in a study of T cell responses to AZD1222 COVID-19 vaccine. Second-dose timings of about 4 or about 12 weeks were pooled. Trimming removed 4 bases at V and 8 bases at J, with 9 bases between. The CDR3 has 13 amino acids. Germline V CDR1 and CDR2: MRHNA, SNTAGT. Sequencing used immunoSEQ multiplex PCR; TCRdb keeps in-frame clones, though not all of them. The data show approximately 120,000 clones, about 89% seen once. The sequencing here drew on peripheral blood, taken 28 days after the second AZD1222 dose. This TCR came from an adult who received the AZD1222 COVID-19 vaccine. The V and J genes are TRBV6-4 and TRBJ1-6; D is unresolved. CDR3 sequence: CASSVRYDSPLHF. The CDR3 DNA reads TGTGCCAGCAGTGTTAGATACGATTCACCCCTCCACTTT.